One and the same sample provided the 19 T cell receptor beta chains below, sequenced in a study of T cell repertoires in cytomegalovirus infection. TCRdb redid the calling of the reads with MiXCR, one entry per CDR3 protein. The sample includes nearly 700,000 distinct CDR3 sequences, around 32% seen only once; the top ten take around a sixth. No antigen is known for these receptors. This specimen consisted of cultured PBMCs, obtained from culture after CMV antigen stimulation. These receptors originate from a human donor in good health (CMV status not recorded). Some clones in this sample may be carry-over from other donors' samples.

The gene calls are TRBV10-3 and TRBJ2-1; D possibly corresponds to TRBD2 (6 bases). CDR1 and CDR2 (germline): ENHRY, SYGVKD. V lost 4 bases, J lost 9 bases, and 28 bases lay in between. The CDR3 is 18 amino acids. In DNA, the CDR3 is TGTGCCATCAGTGGGAGTTCGGGAGCCGGCGGCCCTTATGGTGAGCAGTTCTTC. Protein: CAISGSSGAGGPYGEQFF.

The chain recombines TRBV19 with TRBJ2-7; D possibly corresponds to TRBD2 (6 bases). Trimming cost V 3 bases and J 3 bases, with 9 bases left between them. The CDR3 extends over 13 amino acids. Germline V lookup: CDR1 LNHDA, CDR2 SQIVND (reference sequence). The CDR3 is CASSIGGLYEQYF. The CDR3 DNA reads TGTGCCAGTAGTATTGGAGGGCTCTACGAGCAGTACTTC.

This sequence joins TRBV2 and TRBJ1-4; no clear D. CDR1 is SNHLY and CDR2 is FYNNEI in the germline V gene. Trimming removed 9 bases from V and 10 bases from J, with 12 bases in between. The CDR3 totals 11 residues. This chain's CDR3 is CASSLRGKLFF. CDR3 nucleotide sequence: TGTGCCAGTAGCCTACGGGGAAAACTGTTTTTT. The full variable domain, completed using reference TRBV2 and TRBJ1-4, is EPEVTQTPSHQVTQMGQEVILRCVPISNHLYFYWYRQILGQKVEFLVSFYNNEISEKSEIFDDQFSVERPDGSNFTLKIRSTKLEDSAMYFCASSLRGKLFFGSGTQLSVL.

In its sample, this clonotype was seen many times. The CDR3 reads CASSSAGQFLTEAFF. Written as DNA, the CDR3 is TGTGCCAGCAGCAGTGCGGGACAGTTCCTCACTGAAGCTTTCTTT. The chain employs TRBV7-2 and TRBJ1-1, with TRBD1 identical over 7 bases. The CDR3 has 15 amino acids. Germline lookup yields CDR1 SGHTA and CDR2 FQGNSA. Unmatched junction bases numbered 10, after V lost 5 bases and J lost 4 bases.

The chain uses TRBV6-2 or TRBV6-3 and TRBJ2-1; D not certain. Germline CDR1 and CDR2: MNHEY and SVGEGT. V lost 3 bases to trimming and J lost 0 bases, with 6 bases between them. The CDR3 totals 14 residues. Here the CDR3 reads CASSYFRSYNEQFF. CDR3 coding DNA: TGTGCCAGCAGTTATTTTCGCTCCTACAATGAGCAGTTCTTC.

The chain employs TRBV5-6 and TRBJ2-2; D gene uncertain. Germline CDR1 is SGHDT and CDR2 is YYEEEE. The length of the CDR3 is 15 residues. Trimming removed 2 bases from V and 1 base from J, with 9 bases in between. CDR3 DNA sequence: TGTGCCAGCAGCTTTGGGCACAAGAACACCGGGGAGCTGTTTTTT. Translating gives CASSFGHKNTGELFF.

The chain couples TRBV20-1 to TRBJ2-3, with TRBD2 matching 7 bases. The length of the CDR3 is 19 residues. V trimming: 0 bases; J trimming: 8 bases; junction bases outside the gene matches: 23. Per germline, CDR1 DFQATT and CDR2 SNEGSKA (reference sequence). The CDR3 sequence is CSARDLLVWAGEESGTQYF. The DNA for the CDR3 is TGCAGTGCTAGAGATCTCCTGGTTTGGGCGGGAGAGGAATCGGGTACGCAGTATTTT.

The V and J genes are TRBV6-6 and TRBJ1-6; unclear D gene. V dropped 7 bases and J dropped 0 bases, with 16 bases sitting between them. Looked up from germline, CDR1 is MNHNY and CDR2 is SVGAGI (reference sequence). The CDR3 contains 17 residues. CDR3 sequence: CASIPRTGSSYNSPLHF. In DNA, the CDR3 is TGTGCCAGCATTCCTCGGACGGGGAGCTCCTATAATTCACCCCTCCACTTT.

Turning to this clonotype: A much larger clonotype is one base distant, so this may be a read error. This chain connects TRBV7-6 to TRBJ2-3; D is unresolved. Per germline, CDR1 SGHVS and CDR2 FNYEAQ. The CDR3 length is 15 residues. In DNA, the CDR3 is TGTGCCAGCAGCTTGAGTAGGATCTCCACAGATACGCAGTCTTTT. This sequence encodes CASSLSRISTDTQSF.

The J gene is TRBJ1-2, the V gene TRBV28; D unclear. Between the trimmed V and J ends, which lost 6 bases and 4 bases, there was a span of 9 bases. CDR3 length: 12 amino acids. Germline V gene data show CDR1 as MDHEN and CDR2 as SYDVKM. Written as DNA, the CDR3 is TGTGCCAGCAGCTGGGAGGCCTATGGCTACACCTTC. Translating it yields CASSWEAYGYTF.

This clonotype was detected only a few times. The V and J genes are TRBV6-1 and TRBJ2-7; no reliable D call. The germline V gene has CDR1 MNHNS and CDR2 SASEGT. This CDR3 is built from 14 residues. The V and J ends lost 6 bases and 4 bases respectively, with 16 bases between them. CDR3 DNA: TGTGCCAGCAGCACCAACCGGGTAGGTTACGAGCAGTACTTC. It yields the protein CASSTNRVGYEQYF.

The sample holds a few counts of this clonotype. J is TRBJ1-2 and V is TRBV7-2, with TRBD1 matching over 8 bases. The CDR3 covers 13 residues. Germline V gene sequence: CDR1 SGHTA, CDR2 FQGNSA. With 5 bases clipped from V and 5 bases from J, the junction kept 4 bases outside the gene matches. The CDR3 spells CASSLRQGYGYTF. The CDR3 DNA follows: TGTGCCAGCAGCCTTAGACAGGGGTATGGCTACACCTTC. The whole variable domain, filled in from reference TRBV7-2 and TRBJ1-2, reads GAGVSQSPSNKVTEKGKDVELRCDPISGHTALYWYRQSLGQGLEFLIYFQGNSAPDKSGLPSDRFSAERTGGSVSTLTIQRTQQEDSAVYLCASSLRQGYGYTFGSGTRLTVV.

The rearrangement links TRBV2 to TRBJ1-1; D is possibly TRBD1 (5 bases). The CDR3 consists of 16 residues. V dropped 4 bases and J dropped 3 bases, with 18 bases sitting between them. Looked up from germline, CDR1 is SNHLY and CDR2 is FYNNEI. CDR3: CASSAGPYRGHTEAFF. CDR3 DNA: TGTGCCAGCAGTGCTGGTCCTTATAGGGGCCACACTGAAGCTTTCTTT.

The rearrangement joins TRBV7-9 to TRBJ1-2, with no clear D. The V and J ends lost 1 base and 5 bases respectively, with 14 bases between them. This CDR3 contains 15 residues. From germline, CDR1 is SEHNR and CDR2 FQNEAQ (reference sequence). The CDR3 sequence is CASSLVSGTLYGYTF. As DNA, the CDR3 is TGTGCCAGCAGCTTAGTCTCAGGAACTCTTTATGGCTACACCTTC.

This clonotype was detected only a few times. This rearrangement joins TRBV5-4 to TRBJ1-5; maybe TRBD1 (5 bases). The CDR3 runs to 12 residues. The germline V gene encodes CDR1 SGHNT and CDR2 YYREEE (reference sequence). The V and J ends lost 5 bases and 7 bases respectively, with 10 bases between them. The CDR3 sequence: CASRDRDQPQHF. CDR3 nucleotides: TGTGCCAGCAGAGATAGGGACCAGCCCCAGCATTTT.

At least ten counts were recorded for this clonotype. The chain links TRBV7-2 to TRBJ1-1; D remains unclear. Between the trimmed V and J ends, which lost 5 bases and 2 bases, there was a span of 6 bases. The CDR3 totals 12 residues. From germline, CDR1 is SGHTA and CDR2 FQGNSA. The CDR3 bases are TGTGCCAGCAGCCCCTATAACACTGAAGCTTTCTTT. It codes for CASSPYNTEAFF.

The chain recombines TRBV5-4 with TRBJ2-5; TRBD1 is a possible D gene (5 bases). This CDR3 comprises 14 residues. Per germline, CDR1 SGHNT and CDR2 YYREEE (reference sequence). V lost 0 bases to trimming and J lost 3 bases, with 9 bases between them. The CDR3 is CASSLVQAEETQYF. The CDR3 DNA reads as TGTGCCAGCAGCTTGGTACAGGCAGAAGAGACCCAGTACTTC. The whole variable domain, remainder taken from reference TRBV5-4 and TRBJ2-5, is ETGVTQSPTHLIKTRGQQVTLRCSSQSGHNTVSWYQQALGQGPQFIFQYYREEENGRGNFPPRFSGLQFPNYSSELNVNALELDDSALYLCASSLVQAEETQYFGPGTRLLVL.

The sample holds a few counts of this clonotype. One end of the junction does not line up with germline, which may come from a read error. The rearrangement uses TRBV7-2 and TRBJ1-1; D gene uncertain. This CDR3 has 9 residues. Germline-derived CDR1 and CDR2 are SGHTA and FQGNSA. The DNA of the CDR3 is TGTGCCAGCAGCTTATTCAGAATCTTT. Residues: CASSLFRIF.

The chain recombines TRBV6-5 with TRBJ1-2; a weak D match, TRBD1 (6 bases). Germline V lookup: CDR1 MNHEY, CDR2 SVGAGI. The CDR3 spans 15 residues. V was shortened by 8 bases and J by 8 bases, with 24 bases between the two germline ends. CDR3 loop: CASVVWGARTVGYTF. The CDR3 DNA reads as TGTGCCAGCGTCGTCTGGGGGGCTAGGACGGTCGGCTACACCTTC.